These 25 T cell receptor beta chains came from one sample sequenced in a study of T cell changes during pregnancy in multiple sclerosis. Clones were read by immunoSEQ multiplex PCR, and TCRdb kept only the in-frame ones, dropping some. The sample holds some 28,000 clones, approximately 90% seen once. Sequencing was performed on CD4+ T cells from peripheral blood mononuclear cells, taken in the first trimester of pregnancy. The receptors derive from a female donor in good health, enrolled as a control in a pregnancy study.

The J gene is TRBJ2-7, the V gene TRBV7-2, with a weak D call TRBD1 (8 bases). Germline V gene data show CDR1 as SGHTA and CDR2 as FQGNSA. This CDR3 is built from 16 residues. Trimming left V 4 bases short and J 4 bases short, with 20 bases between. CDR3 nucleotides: TGTGCCAGCAGCTGGGGGGGTGCCAGGGGGCGGTACGAGCAGTACTTC. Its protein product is CASSWGGARGRYEQYF.

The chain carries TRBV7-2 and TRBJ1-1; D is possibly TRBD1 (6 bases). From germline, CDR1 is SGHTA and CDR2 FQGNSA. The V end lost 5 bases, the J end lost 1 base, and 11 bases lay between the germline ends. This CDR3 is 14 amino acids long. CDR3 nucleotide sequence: TGTGCCAGCAGCCTGACAGGACAGAACACTGAAGCTTTCTTT. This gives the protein CASSLTGQNTEAFF.

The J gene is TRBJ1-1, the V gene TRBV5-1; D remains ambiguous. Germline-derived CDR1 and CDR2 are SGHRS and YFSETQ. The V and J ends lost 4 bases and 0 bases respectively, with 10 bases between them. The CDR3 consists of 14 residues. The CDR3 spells CASSLSSMNTEAFF. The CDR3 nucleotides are TGCGCCAGCAGCCTATCCTCTATGAACACTGAAGCTTTCTTT.

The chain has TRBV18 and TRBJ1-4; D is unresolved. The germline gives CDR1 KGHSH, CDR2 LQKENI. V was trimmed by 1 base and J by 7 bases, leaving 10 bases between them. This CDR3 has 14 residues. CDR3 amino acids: CASSPRPGPEKLFF. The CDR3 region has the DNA TGTGCCAGCTCACCACGGCCTGGGCCTGAAAAACTGTTTTTT.

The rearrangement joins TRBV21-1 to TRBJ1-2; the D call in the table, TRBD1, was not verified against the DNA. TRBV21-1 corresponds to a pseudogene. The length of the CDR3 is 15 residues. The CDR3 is CASRDSNGLNYGYTF. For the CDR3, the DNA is TGTGCCAGCAGGGACAGTAATGGATTAAACTATGGCTACACCTTC.

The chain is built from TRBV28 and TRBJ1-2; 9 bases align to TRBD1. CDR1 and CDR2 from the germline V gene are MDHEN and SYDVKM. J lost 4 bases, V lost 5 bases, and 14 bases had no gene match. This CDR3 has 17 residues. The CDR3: CASSRGQGSRALYGYTF. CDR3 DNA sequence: TGTGCCAGCAGTCGGGGACAGGGATCGAGGGCCCTCTATGGCTACACCTTC.

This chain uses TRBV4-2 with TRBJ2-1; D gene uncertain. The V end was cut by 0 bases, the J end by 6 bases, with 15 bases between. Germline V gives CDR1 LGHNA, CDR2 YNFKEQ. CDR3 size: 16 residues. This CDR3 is CASSQEARGRFNEQFF. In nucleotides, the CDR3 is TGTGCCAGCAGCCAAGAGGCTAGAGGTCGGTTCAATGAGCAGTTCTTC.

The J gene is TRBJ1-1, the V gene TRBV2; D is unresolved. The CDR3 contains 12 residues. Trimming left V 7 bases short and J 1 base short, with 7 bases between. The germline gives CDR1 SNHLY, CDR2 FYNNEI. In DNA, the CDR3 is TGTGCCAGCAATCCAGGGAACACTGAAGCTTTCTTT. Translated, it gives CASNPGNTEAFF.

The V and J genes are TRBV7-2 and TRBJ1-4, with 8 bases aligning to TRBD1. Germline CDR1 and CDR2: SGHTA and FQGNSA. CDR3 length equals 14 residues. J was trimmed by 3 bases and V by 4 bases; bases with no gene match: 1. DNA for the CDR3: TGTGCCAGCAGCTCGGACAGGGCTAATGAAAAACTGTTTTTT. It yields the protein CASSSDRANEKLFF. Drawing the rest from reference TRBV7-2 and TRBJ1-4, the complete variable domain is GAGVSQSPSNKVTEKGKDVELRCDPISGHTALYWYRQSLGQGLEFLIYFQGNSAPDKSGLPSDRFSAERTGGSVSTLTIQRTQQEDSAVYLCASSSDRANEKLFFGSGTQLSVL.

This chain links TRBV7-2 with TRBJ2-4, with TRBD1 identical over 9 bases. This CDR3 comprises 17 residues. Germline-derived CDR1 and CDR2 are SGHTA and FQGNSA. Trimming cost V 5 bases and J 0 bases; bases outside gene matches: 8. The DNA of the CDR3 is TGTGCCAGCAGCCTGGCCCTACAGGGGGCAGCCAAAAACATTCAGTACTTC. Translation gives CASSLALQGAAKNIQYF.

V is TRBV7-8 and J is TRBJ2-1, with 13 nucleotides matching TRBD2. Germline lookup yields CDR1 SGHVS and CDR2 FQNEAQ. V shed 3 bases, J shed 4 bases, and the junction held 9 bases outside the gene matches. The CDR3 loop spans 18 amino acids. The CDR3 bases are TGTGCCAGCAGCTTCGGAAGACTAGCGGGGGGAAATTACAATGAGCAGTTCTTC. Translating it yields CASSFGRLAGGNYNEQFF. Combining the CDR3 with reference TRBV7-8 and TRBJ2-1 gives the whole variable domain GAGVSQSPRYKVAKRGQDVALRCDPISGHVSLFWYQQALGQGPEFLTYFQNEAQLDKSGLPSDRFFAERPEGSVSTLKIQRTQQEDSAVYLCASSFGRLAGGNYNEQFFGPGTRLTVL.

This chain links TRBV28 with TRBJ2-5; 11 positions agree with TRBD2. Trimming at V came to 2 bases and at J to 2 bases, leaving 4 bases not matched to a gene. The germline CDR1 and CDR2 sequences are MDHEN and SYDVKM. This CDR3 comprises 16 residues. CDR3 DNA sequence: TGTGCCAGCAGTTTAGCCCTAGCGGGGGGACAAGAGACCCAGTACTTC. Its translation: CASSLALAGGQETQYF. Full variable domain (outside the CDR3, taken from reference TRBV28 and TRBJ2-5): DVKVTQSSRYLVKRTGEKVFLECVQDMDHENMFWYRQDPGLGLRLIYFSYDVKMKEKGDIPEGYSVSREKKERFSLILESASTNQTSMYLCASSLALAGGQETQYFGPGTRLLVL.

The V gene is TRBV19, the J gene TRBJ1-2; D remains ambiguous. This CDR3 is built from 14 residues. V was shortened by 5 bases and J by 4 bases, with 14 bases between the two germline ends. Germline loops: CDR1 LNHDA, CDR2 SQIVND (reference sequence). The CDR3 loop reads CASSEISTLYGYTF. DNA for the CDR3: TGTGCCAGTAGTGAGATCTCGACTCTCTATGGCTACACCTTC.

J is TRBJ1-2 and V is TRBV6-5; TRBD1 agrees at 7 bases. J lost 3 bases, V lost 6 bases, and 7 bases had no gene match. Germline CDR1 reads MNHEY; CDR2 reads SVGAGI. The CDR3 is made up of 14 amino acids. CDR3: CASRPPGQYYGYTF. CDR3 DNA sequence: TGTGCCAGCAGACCTCCGGGACAGTACTATGGCTACACCTTC.

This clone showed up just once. The CDR3 loop reads CASSYQTEYYEQYF. CDR3 bases: TGTGCCAGCTCTTACCAGACAGAATACTACGAGCAGTACTTC. This rearrangement joins TRBV11-2 to TRBJ2-7, with a tentative D call TRBD1 (5 bases). The CDR3 is 14 residues long. V lost 8 bases to trimming and J lost 3 bases, with 17 bases between them. Germline V gene sequence: CDR1 SGHAT, CDR2 FQNNGV.

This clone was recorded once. The CDR3 here is CASSLWLRGDRGAFF. CDR3 in DNA: TGTGCCAGCAGCTTATGGTTAAGGGGGGACAGGGGAGCTTTCTTT. The V gene is TRBV11-2, the J gene TRBJ1-1, with 10 bases lining up with TRBD1. Germline V lookup: CDR1 SGHAT, CDR2 FQNNGV. This CDR3 has 15 residues. Unmatched junction bases numbered 10, after V lost 2 bases and J lost 10 bases. Variable domain in full (rest from reference TRBV11-2 and TRBJ1-1): EAGVAQSPRYKIIEKRQSVAFWCNPISGHATLYWYQQILGQGPKLLIQFQNNGVVDDSQLPKDRFSAERLKGVDSTLKIQPAKLEDSAVYLCASSLWLRGDRGAFFGQGTRLTVV.

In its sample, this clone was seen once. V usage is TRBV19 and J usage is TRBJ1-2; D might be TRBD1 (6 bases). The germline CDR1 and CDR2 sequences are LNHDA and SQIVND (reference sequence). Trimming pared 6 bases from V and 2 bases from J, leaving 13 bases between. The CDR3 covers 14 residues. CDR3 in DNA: TGTGCCAGTAGCCCTCGACAGGCGAACTATGGCTACACCTTC. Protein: CASSPRQANYGYTF.

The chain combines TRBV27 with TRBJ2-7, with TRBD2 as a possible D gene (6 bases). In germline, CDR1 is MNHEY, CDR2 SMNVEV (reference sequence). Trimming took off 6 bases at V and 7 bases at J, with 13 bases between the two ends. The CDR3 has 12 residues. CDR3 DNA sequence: TGTGCCAGCAGCTTAATTGGGGGGGAGCAGTACTTC. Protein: CASSLIGGEQYF.

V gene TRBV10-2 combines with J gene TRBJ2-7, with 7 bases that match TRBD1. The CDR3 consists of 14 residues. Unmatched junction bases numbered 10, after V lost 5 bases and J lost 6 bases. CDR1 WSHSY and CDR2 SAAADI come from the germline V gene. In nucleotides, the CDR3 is TGCGCCAGCAGTCCATTCGACAGGGTCGGCGAGCAGTACTTC. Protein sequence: CASSPFDRVGEQYF.

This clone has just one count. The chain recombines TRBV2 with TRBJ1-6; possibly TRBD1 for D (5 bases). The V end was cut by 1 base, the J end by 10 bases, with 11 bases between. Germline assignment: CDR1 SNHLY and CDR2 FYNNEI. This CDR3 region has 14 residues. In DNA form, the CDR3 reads TGTGCCAGCAGTGAAGGTGCAGGGAGGTCACCCCTCCACTTT. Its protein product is CASSEGAGRSPLHF. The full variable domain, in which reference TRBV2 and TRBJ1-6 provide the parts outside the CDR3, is EPEVTQTPSHQVTQMGQEVILRCVPISNHLYFYWYRQILGQKVEFLVSFYNNEISEKSEIFDDQFSVERPDGSNFTLKIRSTKLEDSAMYFCASSEGAGRSPLHFGNGTRLTVT.

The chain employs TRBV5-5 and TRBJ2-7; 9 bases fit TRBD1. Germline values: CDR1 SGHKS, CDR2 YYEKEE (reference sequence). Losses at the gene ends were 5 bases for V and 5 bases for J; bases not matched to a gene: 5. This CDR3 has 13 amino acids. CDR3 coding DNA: TGTGCCAGCAGGCGACAGGGGGTCGACGAGCAGTACTTC. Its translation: CASRRQGVDEQYF.

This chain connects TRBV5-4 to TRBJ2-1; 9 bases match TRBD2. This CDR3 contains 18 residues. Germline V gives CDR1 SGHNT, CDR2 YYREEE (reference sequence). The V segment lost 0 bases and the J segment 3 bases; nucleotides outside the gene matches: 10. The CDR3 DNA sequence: TGTGCCAGCAGCTTGGGGGGGGCGGGAGGGCCCTTCTACAATGAGCAGTTCTTC. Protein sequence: CASSLGGAGGPFYNEQFF.

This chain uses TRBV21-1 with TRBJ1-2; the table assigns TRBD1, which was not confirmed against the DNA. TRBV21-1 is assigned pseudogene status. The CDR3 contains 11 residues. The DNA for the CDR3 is TGTGCCAGCACCATCAACTATGGCTACACCTTC. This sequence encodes CASTINYGYTF.

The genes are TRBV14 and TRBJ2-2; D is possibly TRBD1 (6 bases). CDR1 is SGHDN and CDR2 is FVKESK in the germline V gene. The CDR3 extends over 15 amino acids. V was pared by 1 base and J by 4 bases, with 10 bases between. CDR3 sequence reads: CASSQVQGGTGELFF. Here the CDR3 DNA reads TGTGCCAGCAGCCAAGTACAGGGTGGCACCGGGGAGCTGTTTTTT. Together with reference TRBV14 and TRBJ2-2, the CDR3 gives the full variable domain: EAGVTQFPSHSVIEKGQTVTLRCDPISGHDNLYWYRRVMGKEIKFLLHFVKESKQDESGMPNNRFLAERTGGTYSTLKVQPAELEDSGVYFCASSQVQGGTGELFFGEGSRLTVL.

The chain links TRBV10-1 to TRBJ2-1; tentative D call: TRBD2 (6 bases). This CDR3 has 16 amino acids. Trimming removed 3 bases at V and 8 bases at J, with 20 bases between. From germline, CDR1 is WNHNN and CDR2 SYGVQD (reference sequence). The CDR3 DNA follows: TGCGCCAGCAGTGATATTGGGAGGACTGCGGTCGATGAGCAGTTCTTC. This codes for CASSDIGRTAVDEQFF.